The 25 T cell receptor beta chains listed next were all sequenced from one sample in a study of CD8 T cells in ankylosing spondylitis. TCRdb passed the 5' RACE reads through MiXCR, listing each CDR3 protein once. This table has under 150,000 distinct CDR3 sequences, roughly 8% appearing once. The sample taken for sequencing was synovial fluid, either unsorted or a sorted T cell fraction (not recorded which). Receptors originate from a male donor with ankylosing spondylitis.

This clonotype was seen ten or more times. The chain uses TRBV24-1 and TRBJ1-5; no definite D call. The V gene lost 3 bases and the J gene lost 4 bases, with 3 bases spanning the gap. The CDR3 spans 12 residues. CDR1 is KGHDR and CDR2 is SFDVKD in the germline V gene. Written as DNA, the CDR3 is TGTGCCACCAGTGATCCTAATCAGCCCCAGCATTTT. Translation gives CATSDPNQPQHF.

This clonotype showed up just a few times. The chain employs TRBV19 and TRBJ1-5; a weak D match, TRBD1 (5 bases). This CDR3 comprises 16 residues. The V gene's germline CDR1 is LNHDA and CDR2 SQIVND (reference sequence). Trimming removed 7 bases from V and 7 bases from J, with 23 bases in between. The CDR3 reads CASTHWGEYVVQPQHF. The CDR3 nucleotides are TGTGCCAGTACCCACTGGGGGGAGTACGTCGTGCAGCCCCAGCATTTT.

V is TRBV7-9 and J is TRBJ2-3; tentatively, D is TRBD1 (5 bases). CDR3 length: 15 amino acids. Deletions cut 5 bases from V and 0 bases from J, with 12 bases between. The germline gives CDR1 SEHNR, CDR2 FQNEAQ (reference sequence). The CDR3: CASSANRYSTDTQYF. DNA of the CDR3: TGTGCCAGCAGCGCAAACAGGTACAGCACAGATACGCAGTATTTT. Full variable domain (outside the CDR3, taken from reference TRBV7-9 and TRBJ2-3): DTGVSQNPRHKITKRGQNVTFRCDPISEHNRLYWYRQTLGQGPEFLTYFQNEAQLEKSRLLSDRFSAERPKGSFSTLEIQRTEQGDSAMYLCASSANRYSTDTQYFGPGTRLTVL.

This clonotype was seen a few times. The chain recombines TRBV12-5 with TRBJ2-2; 9 nucleotides match TRBD1. V lost 5 bases and J lost 9; bases outside the gene matches: 10. The CDR3 is made up of 15 amino acids. Germline V gene data show CDR1 as LGHNT and CDR2 as FRNRAP. The chain's CDR3 is CASGPGQGLTRELFF. CDR3 in DNA: TGTGCTAGTGGTCCGGGACAGGGCCTTACGAGGGAGCTGTTTTTT.

The rearrangement joins TRBV30 to TRBJ2-1, with 8 bases aligning to TRBD1. The germline V gene has CDR1 GTSNPN and CDR2 SVGIG (reference sequence). The CDR3 is 14 residues long. V lost 6 bases, J lost 0 bases, and 4 bases stayed unmatched. CDR3 region: CACQGASSYNEQFF. In DNA, the CDR3 is TGTGCCTGCCAGGGGGCGAGCTCCTACAATGAGCAGTTCTTC.

This clonotype occurred many times. This chain uses TRBV14 with TRBJ1-2; D is perhaps TRBD1 (6 bases). The ends were cut back, 6 bases at V and 6 bases at J, with 14 bases in the middle. The CDR3 is 13 residues long. From germline, CDR1 is SGHDN and CDR2 FVKESK. CDR3: CASRNRAWDGYTF. DNA for the CDR3: TGTGCCAGCAGGAACAGGGCGTGGGATGGCTACACCTTC.

This clonotype was found many times. The rearrangement joins TRBV24-1 to TRBJ2-5; D assignment may be TRBD1 or TRBD2 (6 bases each). The length of the CDR3 is 16 residues. The V and J ends lost 0 bases and 4 bases respectively, with 14 bases between them. In germline, CDR1 is KGHDR, CDR2 SFDVKD. The CDR3 DNA reads TGTGCCACCAGTGATTTGGCATTTGGGGGGCGAGAGACCCAGTACTTC. The encoded protein is CATSDLAFGGRETQYF.

This clonotype was recorded many times. This chain uses TRBV20-1 with TRBJ2-3; D gene ambiguous. The CDR3 has 14 residues. Trimming took 2 bases from V and 0 from J, leaving 9 bases between them. CDR1 is DFQATT and CDR2 is SNEGSKA in the germline V gene (reference sequence). CDR3 nucleotides: TGCAGTGCTAGACGAGGAACTAGCACAGATACGCAGTATTTT. Translating gives CSARRGTSTDTQYF.

This clonotype was observed many times. The rearrangement uses TRBV12-3 or TRBV12-4 and TRBJ2-4; 8 bases are a match to TRBD1. The CDR3 has 13 amino acids. Germline trimming cut 6 bases from V and 7 bases from J; bases unmatched to any gene: 5. For the CDR3, the DNA is TGTGCCAGCAGGCGGACAGGGTACAACATTCAGTACTTC. The encoded protein is CASRRTGYNIQYF.

This sequence joins TRBV7-9 and TRBJ2-7; D call uncertain. The length of the CDR3 is 11 residues. V lost 5 bases and J 9 bases, leaving 11 bases between the germline ends. CDR1 and CDR2 (germline): SEHNR, FQNEAQ (reference sequence). In DNA, the CDR3 is TGTGCCAGCAGCCCGACGGAAGGGCAGTACTTC. This codes for CASSPTEGQYF. Full variable domain (remainder filled in from reference TRBV7-9 and TRBJ2-7): DTGVSQNPRHKITKRGQNVTFRCDPISEHNRLYWYRQTLGQGPEFLTYFQNEAQLEKSRLLSDRFSAERPKGSFSTLEIQRTEQGDSAMYLCASSPTEGQYFGPGTRLTVT.

This clonotype appeared many times. This sequence joins TRBV6-5 and TRBJ2-7; 10 bases are shared with TRBD1. The CDR3 spans 14 residues. Germline V gene lookup returns CDR1 MNHEY and CDR2 SVGAGI. The J segment lost 11 bases and the V segment lost 7 bases, leaving 14 bases of the junction unmatched. The CDR3 DNA follows: TGTGCCAGCAAGAACATAAACCGTGGGACAGGGGAGTACTTC. Translated: CASKNINRGTGEYF.

This clonotype was seen only a few times. J is TRBJ2-1 and V is TRBV6-2 or TRBV6-3; TRBD2 matches 8 bases. The CDR3 sequence is 15 residues long. Germline CDR1 reads MNHEY; CDR2 reads SVGEGT. Trimming at V came to 6 bases and at J to 9 bases, leaving 13 bases not matched to a gene. This chain's CDR3 is CASSRLGAGGFEQFF. CDR3 coding DNA: TGTGCCAGCAGCAGATTAGGGGCGGGGGGATTTGAGCAGTTCTTC.

This clonotype appeared many times. This chain joins TRBV11-2 and TRBJ2-7, with 8 bases matching TRBD2. Trimming took 5 bases from V and 6 from J; bases not matched to a gene: 15. Looked up from germline, CDR1 is SGHAT and CDR2 is FQNNGV. The CDR3 loop spans 16 amino acids. The chain's CDR3 is CASSLGSLAAGGEQYF. The DNA for the CDR3 is TGTGCCAGCAGCCTAGGGTCCCTGGCGGCGGGGGGCGAGCAGTACTTC. The complete variable domain, with remaining parts taken from reference TRBV11-2 and TRBJ2-7, reads EAGVAQSPRYKIIEKRQSVAFWCNPISGHATLYWYQQILGQGPKLLIQFQNNGVVDDSQLPKDRFSAERLKGVDSTLKIQPAKLEDSAVYLCASSLGSLAAGGEQYFGPGTRLTVT.

This clonotype was counted ten times or more. The J gene is TRBJ2-5, the V gene TRBV20-1, with TRBD1 matching 8 bases. The CDR3 runs 14 residues. Unmatched junction bases numbered 7, after V lost 3 bases and J lost 4 bases. The germline V gene encodes CDR1 DFQATT and CDR2 SNEGSKA (reference sequence). As DNA, the CDR3 is TGCAGTGCTAGTCCCTTGGACAGGGCAGAGACCCAGTACTTC. It is translated as CSASPLDRAETQYF.

This clonotype was detected many times. The chain has TRBV7-2 and TRBJ2-5, with TRBD2 identical over 9 bases. V shed 5 bases and J 2 bases; nucleotides not matched to a gene: 6. The CDR3 runs 15 residues. Germline CDR1 is SGHTA and CDR2 is FQGNSA. For the CDR3, the DNA is TGTGCCAGCAGCACTGGGACTAGCAATCAAGAGACCCAGTACTTC. This gives the protein CASSTGTSNQETQYF.

The chain uses TRBV4-3 and TRBJ2-5; TRBD2 aligns across 7 bases. The CDR3 is made up of 16 amino acids. Per germline, CDR1 LGHNA and CDR2 YSLEER. Trimming at V came to 1 base and at J to 2 bases, leaving 7 bases not matched to a gene. In DNA, the CDR3 is TGCGCCAGCAGCCAAGGTCTAGTGCGGGAGCAAGAGACCCAGTACTTC. Encoded protein: CASSQGLVREQETQYF.

The rearrangement joins TRBV7-6 to TRBJ2-5; D might be TRBD1 or TRBD2, each matching 6 bases. Looked up from germline, CDR1 is SGHVS and CDR2 is FNYEAQ. This CDR3 contains 16 residues. The ends were cut back, 5 bases at V and 2 bases at J, with 18 bases in the middle. CDR3 bases: TGTGCCAGCAGCGCCCGGTCCGGGGGCAGTCAAGAGACCCAGTACTTC. Translating gives CASSARSGGSQETQYF.

This clonotype was recorded many times. The CDR3 protein is CASSFRTHSMTGRGYNEQFF. CDR3 bases: TGTGCCAGCAGTTTCCGGACTCATTCTATGACAGGAAGAGGGTACAATGAGCAGTTCTTC. The chain carries TRBV27 and TRBJ2-1; D possibly corresponds to TRBD1 (6 bases). Trimming removed 3 bases at V and 4 bases at J, with 28 bases between. Germline V CDR1 and CDR2: MNHEY, SMNVEV (reference sequence). CDR3 length: 20 amino acids.

In this sample, this clonotype turned up many times. The chain is built from TRBV24-1 and TRBJ2-1; 7 bases agree with TRBD1. The J segment lost 8 bases and the V segment lost 5 bases, leaving 8 bases of the junction unmatched. The CDR3 spans 14 residues. Germline loops: CDR1 KGHDR, CDR2 SFDVKD. The CDR3, as DNA: TGTGCCACCAGTGGTATGACAGGGTCCGATGAGCAGTTCTTC. Translating gives CATSGMTGSDEQFF.

This clonotype appeared many times. Here the CDR3 reads CSVQTGAYNEQFF. The CDR3 bases are TGCAGCGTGCAGACAGGGGCCTACAATGAGCAGTTCTTC. The rearrangement links TRBV29-1 to TRBJ2-1; 8 positions agree with TRBD1. Looked up from germline, CDR1 is SQVTM and CDR2 is ANQGSEA. The trim removed 6 bases at V and 2 bases at J, leaving 3 bases unmatched. The CDR3 has 13 amino acids.

The table lists this clonotype with a few counts. The rearrangement links TRBV25-1 to TRBJ2-3, with D tentatively TRBD1 (7 bases). The V gene lost 4 bases and the J gene lost 1 base, with 12 bases spanning the gap. Germline V gives CDR1 MGHDK, CDR2 SYGVNS. CDR3 size: 15 residues. In DNA, the CDR3 is TGTGCCAGCAGTGGGAGGGGGCTCGGCACAGATACGCAGTATTTT. Translated: CASSGRGLGTDTQYF.

The chain couples TRBV6-2 or TRBV6-3 to TRBJ2-6, with D hard to call. The germline V gene has CDR1 MNHEY and CDR2 SVGEGT. The CDR3 is 13 residues long. This chain's CDR3 is CAGTRPGANVLTF. The CDR3 bases are TGTGCGGGTACTCGACCTGGGGCCAACGTCCTGACTTTC.

This chain uses TRBV20-1 with TRBJ1-1, with a weak D call TRBD1 (6 bases). The V and J ends lost 7 bases and 5 bases respectively, with 17 bases between them. Germline CDR1 DFQATT, CDR2 SNEGSKA (reference sequence). There are 13 residues in the CDR3. DNA of the CDR3: TGCAGTGGGAGGGAACAGGGAAGAACTGAAGCTTTCTTT. Residues: CSGREQGRTEAFF.

V is TRBV5-1 and J is TRBJ2-7; TRBD1 is a possible D gene (6 bases). From germline, CDR1 is SGHRS and CDR2 YFSETQ. The length of the CDR3 is 15 residues. The V gene lost 0 bases and the J gene lost 2 bases, with 12 bases spanning the gap. CDR3 nucleotide sequence: TGCGCCAGCAGCTTGGTAGGGGGTTTGACCTACGAGCAGTACTTC. Its protein product is CASSLVGGLTYEQYF. The entire variable domain, with the rest obtained from reference TRBV5-1 and TRBJ2-7, is as follows: KAGVTQTPRYLIKTRGQQVTLSCSPISGHRSVSWYQQTPGQGLQFLFEYFSETQRNKGNFPGRFSGRQFSNSRSEMNVSTLELGDSALYLCASSLVGGLTYEQYFGPGTRLTVT.

This clonotype was found a few times. The gene calls are TRBV4-2 and TRBJ1-2, with a possible D match to TRBD1 (5 bases). Germline CDR1 LGHNA, CDR2 YNFKEQ. This CDR3 contains 16 residues. The V gene lost 2 bases and the J gene lost 7 bases, with 20 bases spanning the gap. The DNA of the CDR3 is TGTGCCAGCAGCCAATTCCGGGGACCCCGGGAGGCTGGCTACACCTTC. Residues: CASSQFRGPREAGYTF.